This T cell receptor (beta chain) emerged from a study of shared clonotypes between healthy human individuals. CD45RO-negative, CCR7-selected cells formed the naive CD8 fraction, which excluded terminally differentiated effector memory CD45RA+ cells. Germline values: CDR1 MNHEY, CDR2 SMNVEV (reference sequence). This CDR3 comprises 17 residues. V lost 5 bases and J lost 4; bases outside the gene matches: 11. Turning to this clone: Its antigen is not identified.

Each cell subset's genomic DNA was divided evenly among several immunoSEQ plates. The data were produced by immunoSEQ multiplex PCR, yet TCRdb's version contains in-frame clones alone and is incomplete. Of 550,000 to 600,000 clones in the sample, 98% were seen once. Notes on the study in general: Across subsets, estimated richness was generally greater for naive than for memory populations. Against clonotypes common to all four donors, non-shared ones had lower generation probabilities. A handful of donors had around 5% of their naive CD4 clonotypes in common.

The sample comprised naive CD8+ T cells sorted from blood. The rearrangement uses TRBV27 and TRBJ2-1, with 10 bases that match TRBD2. The sequence came from a young man in good health. CDR3 sequence: CASSQGTQAGGYNEQFF. CDR3 sequence (DNA): TGTGCCAGCAGTCAGGGGACCCAAGCGGGAGGGTACAATGAGCAGTTCTTC.